Listed below are T cell receptor beta chains from one sample, sequenced in a study of T-cell memory formation after mild COVID-19. TCRdb passed the 5' RACE reads through MiXCR, listing each CDR3 protein once. The sample consists of 350,000 to 500,000 distinct CDR3 sequences, under 25% of them appearing once. The sequenced sample consisted of PBMCs or a T cell subset sorted from them (not recorded which). The source is an adult woman who had mild COVID-19 (a few samples of this study predate the infection). Cell type and time point are not known. The CDR3 runs from the conserved cysteine through the conserved F or W. Each record gives: CDR3 DNA, CDR3 protein, CDR3 length, clone size, D gene, J gene, V gene. D genes are given only for firm matches. A clone size is listed for some rows: how often the clone was seen (once, few, many), or a class if it is expanded.

CDR3 DNA: TGTGCCAGCAGCGAAGGACTAGCGGGAGTCTCGCAGTACTTC; CDR3 protein: CASSEGLAGVSQYF; CDR3 length: 14; clone size: .; D gene: TRBD2; J gene: TRBJ2-5; V gene: TRBV9
CDR3 DNA: TGCAGTGCTAGAGATCGTACGCAGGCCGGTGAGCAGTTCTTC; CDR3 protein: CSARDRTQAGEQFF; CDR3 length: 14; clone size: few; D gene: .; J gene: TRBJ2-1; V gene: TRBV20-1
CDR3 DNA: TGTGCCAGCAGCTCTAGCGGGGGGGGTTCGCTCAACATTCAGTACTTC; CDR3 protein: CASSSSGGGSLNIQYF; CDR3 length: 16; clone size: many; D gene: TRBD2; J gene: TRBJ2-4; V gene: TRBV7-2
CDR3 DNA: TGCAGTGCTTCCCCGACTATTGAGCAGTTCTTC; CDR3 protein: CSASPTIEQFF; CDR3 length: 11; clone size: .; D gene: .; J gene: TRBJ2-1; V gene: TRBV20-1
CDR3 DNA: TGTGCCAGCAGCTCCCGGGACAGTGCCCCCGGGAACACTGAAGCTTTCTTT; CDR3 protein: CASSSRDSAPGNTEAFF; CDR3 length: 17; clone size: .; D gene: TRBD1; J gene: TRBJ1-1; V gene: TRBV7-9
CDR3 DNA: TGTGCCATCAGCCCTGCGGGGGGCAGTTCTAGCACAGATACGCAGTATTTT; CDR3 protein: CAISPAGGSSSTDTQYF; CDR3 length: 17; clone size: .; D gene: TRBD2; J gene: TRBJ2-3; V gene: TRBV10-3
CDR3 DNA: TGTGCCAGCAGCCAGCTGAGAGGGTCGAACACTGAAGCTTTCTTT; CDR3 protein: CASSQLRGSNTEAFF; CDR3 length: 15; clone size: few; D gene: .; J gene: TRBJ1-1; V gene: TRBV3-1
CDR3 DNA: TGTGCCATCAGTGGTCTCCGGCGGGAGGGCAGCACAGATACGCAGTATTTT; CDR3 protein: CAISGLRREGSTDTQYF; CDR3 length: 17; clone size: few; D gene: TRBD2; J gene: TRBJ2-3; V gene: TRBV10-3
CDR3 DNA: TGCAGTGCTAGGCGGGGGGGGCCTGCAGGGTACAATGAGCAGTTCTTC; CDR3 protein: CSARRGGPAGYNEQFF; CDR3 length: 16; clone size: few; D gene: TRBD2; J gene: TRBJ2-1; V gene: TRBV20-1
CDR3 DNA: TGCAGTGCTAGGAAAGGGGTGGGGGACAATGAGCAGTTCTTC; CDR3 protein: CSARKGVGDNEQFF; CDR3 length: 14; clone size: many; D gene: .; J gene: TRBJ2-1; V gene: TRBV20-1
CDR3 DNA: TGCAGTGCTATCAGGGGACGCGGGAGAGGCGGTGAGCAGTTCTTC; CDR3 protein: CSAIRGRGRGGEQFF; CDR3 length: 15; clone size: few; D gene: .; J gene: TRBJ2-1; V gene: TRBV20-1
CDR3 DNA: TGTGCCAGCAGCTCTTCCGGGACAGGGGTTAATGAGCAGTTCTTC; CDR3 protein: CASSSSGTGVNEQFF; CDR3 length: 15; clone size: few; D gene: TRBD1; J gene: TRBJ2-1; V gene: TRBV7-6
CDR3 DNA: TGTGCCTGGAGGACCCAGGGGGCATATGGCTACACCTTC; CDR3 protein: CAWRTQGAYGYTF; CDR3 length: 13; clone size: few; D gene: TRBD1; J gene: TRBJ1-2; V gene: TRBV30
CDR3 DNA: TGTGCCAGCAGCCCCGACACAACAAGGGGCTACACCTTC; CDR3 protein: CASSPDTTRGYTF; CDR3 length: 13; clone size: .; D gene: .; J gene: TRBJ1-2; V gene: TRBV5-6
CDR3 DNA: TGTGCCAGCAGCCAAGAATGGGTAGGGGTCGCTTCGAGCTCCTACAATGAGCAGTTCTTC; CDR3 protein: CASSQEWVGVASSSYNEQFF; CDR3 length: 20; clone size: .; D gene: .; J gene: TRBJ2-1; V gene: TRBV3-1
CDR3 DNA: TGTGCCAGCAGTCTTTTTCAGGCGGCCTACGAGCAGTACTTC; CDR3 protein: CASSLFQAAYEQYF; CDR3 length: 14; clone size: .; D gene: .; J gene: TRBJ2-7; V gene: TRBV11-2
CDR3 DNA: TGTGCCACCAGTGATCCCCCGGGGCGGGGACAGCTCCAAGAGACCCAGTACTTC; CDR3 protein: CATSDPPGRGQLQETQYF; CDR3 length: 18; clone size: .; D gene: .; J gene: TRBJ2-5; V gene: TRBV24-1
CDR3 DNA: TGCGCCAGCAGCCAGGGACTTACTAGGGGGGCCAAAAACATTCAGTACTTC; CDR3 protein: CASSQGLTRGAKNIQYF; CDR3 length: 17; clone size: .; D gene: .; J gene: TRBJ2-4; V gene: TRBV4-3
CDR3 DNA: TGTGCCAGCAGTCCGCTAGCGGGAGGGCCGTCAGATACGCAGTATTTT; CDR3 protein: CASSPLAGGPSDTQYF; CDR3 length: 16; clone size: many; D gene: TRBD2; J gene: TRBJ2-3; V gene: TRBV27
CDR3 DNA: TGCGCCAGCAGCTTGGTCAGGGCCAGGTACCAAGAGACCCAGTACTTC; CDR3 protein: CASSLVRARYQETQYF; CDR3 length: 16; clone size: .; D gene: .; J gene: TRBJ2-5; V gene: TRBV5-1
CDR3 DNA: TGCAGCGTTGAGCGGAGGGACCCCTACGAGCAGTACTTC; CDR3 protein: CSVERRDPYEQYF; CDR3 length: 13; clone size: .; D gene: .; J gene: TRBJ2-7; V gene: TRBV29-1
CDR3 DNA: TGTGCCAGCAGCTCCGGGACTAGCGGGACGTCCTACGAGCAGTACTTC; CDR3 protein: CASSSGTSGTSYEQYF; CDR3 length: 16; clone size: .; D gene: TRBD2; J gene: TRBJ2-7; V gene: TRBV7-9
CDR3 DNA: TGTGCCAGTAGTTCCGACAGGGGGCCAAATGAGCAGTTCTTC; CDR3 protein: CASSSDRGPNEQFF; CDR3 length: 14; clone size: few; D gene: TRBD1; J gene: TRBJ2-1; V gene: TRBV19
CDR3 DNA: TGTGCCAGCAGCCAAGACCCGGGATCCTACAATGAGCAGTTCTTC; CDR3 protein: CASSQDPGSYNEQFF; CDR3 length: 15; clone size: many; D gene: .; J gene: TRBJ2-1; V gene: TRBV3-1
CDR3 DNA: TGTGCCAGCAGCCACACCCCTAGCGGGAGGGCCGGCTACGAGCAGTACTTC; CDR3 protein: CASSHTPSGRAGYEQYF; CDR3 length: 17; clone size: few; D gene: TRBD2; J gene: TRBJ2-7; V gene: TRBV14
CDR3 DNA: TGCGCCAGCAGGTTACAGGGGGCGTCCACAGATACGCAGTATTTT; CDR3 protein: CASRLQGASTDTQYF; CDR3 length: 15; clone size: few; D gene: TRBD1; J gene: TRBJ2-3; V gene: TRBV5-1
CDR3 DNA: TGTGCCAGCAGCCAAGTCCAGGGAGAGTACGAGCAGTACTTC; CDR3 protein: CASSQVQGEYEQYF; CDR3 length: 14; clone size: .; D gene: .; J gene: TRBJ2-7; V gene: TRBV4-2
CDR3 DNA: TGTGCCACCAGCAGAGATCGGGGGACAGGGGGCGCGTACGAGCAGTACTTC; CDR3 protein: CATSRDRGTGGAYEQYF; CDR3 length: 17; clone size: .; D gene: TRBD1; J gene: TRBJ2-7; V gene: TRBV15
CDR3 DNA: TGTGCCACCAGCAGAGACCGGGACAACTACGAGCAGTACTTC; CDR3 protein: CATSRDRDNYEQYF; CDR3 length: 14; clone size: many; D gene: .; J gene: TRBJ2-7; V gene: TRBV15
CDR3 DNA: TGTGCCAGCAGCCCCGGGTGGGAGAGGTCTGGAAACACCATATATTTT; CDR3 protein: CASSPGWERSGNTIYF; CDR3 length: 16; clone size: few; D gene: .; J gene: TRBJ1-3; V gene: TRBV7-6
CDR3 DNA: TGTGCCAGCAGCCAAGCGGCTCTTGGGAGGGATACGCAGTATTTT; CDR3 protein: CASSQAALGRDTQYF; CDR3 length: 15; clone size: few; D gene: .; J gene: TRBJ2-3; V gene: TRBV3-1
CDR3 DNA: TGTGCCAGCAGCAACGACAGGGGTGATGGCTACACCTTC; CDR3 protein: CASSNDRGDGYTF; CDR3 length: 13; clone size: few; D gene: TRBD1; J gene: TRBJ1-2; V gene: TRBV12-3/TRBV12-4
CDR3 DNA: TGTGCCAGCAGTTACTCGATGGGACAGGGGGCCACAGATACGCAGTATTTT; CDR3 protein: CASSYSMGQGATDTQYF; CDR3 length: 17; clone size: few; D gene: TRBD1; J gene: TRBJ2-3; V gene: TRBV6-5
CDR3 DNA: TGCGCCAGCAGCCCGGCGGGGGAGAGCACAGATACGCAGTATTTT; CDR3 protein: CASSPAGESTDTQYF; CDR3 length: 15; clone size: .; D gene: TRBD2; J gene: TRBJ2-3; V gene: TRBV5-1
CDR3 DNA: TGCGCCAGCAGCTTAGGCGGGGACCGTGGGCCCCAGTACTTC; CDR3 protein: CASSLGGDRGPQYF; CDR3 length: 14; clone size: few; D gene: .; J gene: TRBJ2-5; V gene: TRBV5-1
CDR3 DNA: TGTGCCAGCAGTAATTCTCCGGACATTCAGTACTTC; CDR3 protein: CASSNSPDIQYF; CDR3 length: 12; clone size: many; D gene: .; J gene: TRBJ2-4; V gene: TRBV6-5
CDR3 DNA: TGTGCCATCAGCGAGCCCGTAGGACTAGCGGACACAGATACGCAGTATTTT; CDR3 protein: CAISEPVGLADTDTQYF; CDR3 length: 17; clone size: few; D gene: TRBD2; J gene: TRBJ2-3; V gene: TRBV10-3
CDR3 DNA: TGTGCCAGCAGCCAAGATCCCCCTCGGGGTCATCCCGTCCCGACAGATACGCAGTATTTT; CDR3 protein: CASSQDPPRGHPVPTDTQYF; CDR3 length: 20; clone size: .; D gene: .; J gene: TRBJ2-3; V gene: TRBV4-2
CDR3 DNA: TGCGCCAGCAGCCAAGAGGGGACAGGGTACGGCTACACCTTC; CDR3 protein: CASSQEGTGYGYTF; CDR3 length: 14; clone size: few; D gene: TRBD1; J gene: TRBJ1-2; V gene: TRBV4-1
CDR3 DNA: TGCGCCAGCAGCCGACTAGCGGGAGGGGTTCTGGAGGATACGCAGTATTTT; CDR3 protein: CASSRLAGGVLEDTQYF; CDR3 length: 17; clone size: .; D gene: TRBD2; J gene: TRBJ2-3; V gene: TRBV4-3
CDR3 DNA: TGTGCCAGCAGCTTAGTCCCCGGGACTCCACCGTTGGGTGAGCAGTTCTTC; CDR3 protein: CASSLVPGTPPLGEQFF; CDR3 length: 17; clone size: once; D gene: .; J gene: TRBJ2-1; V gene: TRBV7-8
CDR3 DNA: TGTGCCAGCAGCCCACGGGGGGGGAATTTT; CDR3 protein: CASSPRGGNF; CDR3 length: 10; clone size: few; D gene: TRBD2; J gene: TRBJ2-3; V gene: TRBV7-3
CDR3 DNA: TGTGCCAGCAGTCCAGTAGGGGTCTCCTACAATGAGCAGTTCTTC; CDR3 protein: CASSPVGVSYNEQFF; CDR3 length: 15; clone size: few; D gene: .; J gene: TRBJ2-1; V gene: TRBV7-6
CDR3 DNA: TGTGCCAGCGGGGGAGGGACAGGGGGGACGAACACTGAAGCTTTCTTT; CDR3 protein: CASGGGTGGTNTEAFF; CDR3 length: 16; clone size: .; D gene: TRBD1; J gene: TRBJ1-1; V gene: TRBV12-3/TRBV12-4
CDR3 DNA: TGTGCCAGCTCCTTCCGGGACACCTCCGGGTATGAGCAGTTCTTC; CDR3 protein: CASSFRDTSGYEQFF; CDR3 length: 15; clone size: .; D gene: .; J gene: TRBJ2-1; V gene: TRBV6-1
CDR3 DNA: TGTGCCAGCAAACCCTATTCCGGGACAGCCTACAATGAGCAGTTCTTC; CDR3 protein: CASKPYSGTAYNEQFF; CDR3 length: 16; clone size: few; D gene: TRBD1; J gene: TRBJ2-1; V gene: TRBV7-2
CDR3 DNA: TGTGCCAGCAGCCCTGCCGGACAGGGTGGATGGGAGACCCAGTACTTC; CDR3 protein: CASSPAGQGGWETQYF; CDR3 length: 16; clone size: few; D gene: TRBD1; J gene: TRBJ2-5; V gene: TRBV7-2
CDR3 DNA: TGTGCCACCCGGGATGGAACCTATGGCGGCTACACCTTC; CDR3 protein: CATRDGTYGGYTF; CDR3 length: 13; clone size: .; D gene: .; J gene: TRBJ1-2; V gene: TRBV28
CDR3 DNA: TGCAGTGCTAGCCCGGGGGAGGTCTATGGCTACACCTTC; CDR3 protein: CSASPGEVYGYTF; CDR3 length: 13; clone size: .; D gene: .; J gene: TRBJ1-2; V gene: TRBV20-1
CDR3 DNA: TGTGCCAGCAGTTACTCGGCAGAGCTAGCGCCCCAGCATTTT; CDR3 protein: CASSYSAELAPQHF; CDR3 length: 14; clone size: .; D gene: .; J gene: TRBJ1-5; V gene: TRBV6-5
CDR3 DNA: TGTGCCAGCAGTCCGGGGACTAGCGGGGTCAATGAGCAGTTCTTC; CDR3 protein: CASSPGTSGVNEQFF; CDR3 length: 15; clone size: .; D gene: TRBD2; J gene: TRBJ2-1; V gene: TRBV12-3/TRBV12-4
CDR3 DNA: TGTGCCAGCAGCTTCCGCCCCCGGGCTAGCGGGGGGTCCTACGAGCAGTACTTC; CDR3 protein: CASSFRPRASGGSYEQYF; CDR3 length: 18; clone size: few; D gene: TRBD2; J gene: TRBJ2-7; V gene: TRBV7-9
CDR3 DNA: TGTGCCAGCGTACCCTTGGGGACTAGCGGTAAAGAAGAGACCCAGTACTTC; CDR3 protein: CASVPLGTSGKEETQYF; CDR3 length: 17; clone size: few; D gene: TRBD2; J gene: TRBJ2-5; V gene: TRBV7-9
CDR3 DNA: TGTGCCAGCAGTGAAAATGGGATACGGCGAGAGCCCCAGCATTTT; CDR3 protein: CASSENGIRREPQHF; CDR3 length: 15; clone size: many; D gene: .; J gene: TRBJ1-5; V gene: TRBV2
CDR3 DNA: TGTGCCAGCAGCGCCATACAGGGCTACGAGCAGTACTTC; CDR3 protein: CASSAIQGYEQYF; CDR3 length: 13; clone size: .; D gene: .; J gene: TRBJ2-7; V gene: TRBV7-6